These T cell receptor beta chains were read from a single sample in a study of cytomegalovirus exposure and HLA in healthy donors. Produced via immunoSEQ multiplex PCR; TCRdb's table is partial and in-frame only. The table shows about 130,000 clones, with about four fifths occurring only once. Sequenced sample: PBMCs. All receptors come from a woman between 40 and 50 years old in good health and CMV-seronegative. The CDR3 runs from the conserved cysteine through the conserved F or W.

J gene: TRBJ1-1
V gene: TRBV4-3
CDR3 protein: CASSQENANEAFF

J gene: TRBJ1-5
V gene: TRBV19
CDR3 protein: CASSVSGGTDQPQHF

J gene: TRBJ1-3
V gene: TRBV7-9
CDR3 protein: CASIAGVGNTIYF

J gene: TRBJ2-1
V gene: TRBV11-2
CDR3 protein: CASSLDRPLNEQFF

J gene: TRBJ1-2
V gene: TRBV5-4
CDR3 protein: CASSLDRANYGYTF

J gene: TRBJ2-7
V gene: TRBV2
CDR3 protein: CASSFDGAYEQYF

J gene: TRBJ1-2
V gene: TRBV28
CDR3 protein: CASSSPGTGAYGYTF

J gene: NA
V gene: TRBV29-1
CDR3 protein: CSAAGTGGYEQYF

J gene: TRBJ2-2
V gene: TRBV2
CDR3 protein: CASGDRNTGELFF

J gene: TRBJ1-2
V gene: TRBV14
CDR3 protein: CASSPGQIYGYTF

J gene: TRBJ1-1
V gene: TRBV30
CDR3 protein: CAWSPGRNTEAFF

J gene: TRBJ1-2
V gene: TRBV5-1
CDR3 protein: CASSLKGNGYTF

J gene: TRBJ2-7
V gene: TRBV15
CDR3 protein: CATRGQGYEQYF

J gene: TRBJ2-3
V gene: TRBV9
CDR3 protein: CASSVDRGGQDTQYF

J gene: TRBJ2-3
V gene: TRBV4-3
CDR3 protein: CASSQDARGGTDTQYF

J gene: TRBJ2-2
V gene: TRBV7-2
CDR3 protein: CASSREASNTGELFF

J gene: TRBJ2-7
V gene: TRBV4-1
CDR3 protein: CASSPGPDEQYF

J gene: TRBJ2-5
V gene: TRBV6-1
CDR3 protein: CASSDLGLASQETQYF

J gene: TRBJ1-2
V gene: TRBV5-4
CDR3 protein: CASFDRATYGYTF

J gene: TRBJ2-2
V gene: TRBV7-8
CDR3 protein: CASELGTGVTGELFF